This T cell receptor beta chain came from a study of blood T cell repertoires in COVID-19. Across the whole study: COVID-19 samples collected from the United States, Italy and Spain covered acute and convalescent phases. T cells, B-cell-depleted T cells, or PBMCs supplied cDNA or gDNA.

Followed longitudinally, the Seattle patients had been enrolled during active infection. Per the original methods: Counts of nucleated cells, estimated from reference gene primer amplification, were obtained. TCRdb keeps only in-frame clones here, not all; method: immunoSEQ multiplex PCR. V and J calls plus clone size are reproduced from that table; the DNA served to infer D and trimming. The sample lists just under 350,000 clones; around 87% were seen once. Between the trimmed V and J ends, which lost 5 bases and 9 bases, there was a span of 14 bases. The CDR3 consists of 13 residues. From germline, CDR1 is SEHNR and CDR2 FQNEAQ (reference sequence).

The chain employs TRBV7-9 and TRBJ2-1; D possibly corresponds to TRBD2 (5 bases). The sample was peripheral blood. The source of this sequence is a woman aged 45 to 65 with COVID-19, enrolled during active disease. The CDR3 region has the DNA TGTGCCAGCAGCCAGATTAGCGTCGCTGAGCAGTTCTTC. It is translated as CASSQISVAEQFF.